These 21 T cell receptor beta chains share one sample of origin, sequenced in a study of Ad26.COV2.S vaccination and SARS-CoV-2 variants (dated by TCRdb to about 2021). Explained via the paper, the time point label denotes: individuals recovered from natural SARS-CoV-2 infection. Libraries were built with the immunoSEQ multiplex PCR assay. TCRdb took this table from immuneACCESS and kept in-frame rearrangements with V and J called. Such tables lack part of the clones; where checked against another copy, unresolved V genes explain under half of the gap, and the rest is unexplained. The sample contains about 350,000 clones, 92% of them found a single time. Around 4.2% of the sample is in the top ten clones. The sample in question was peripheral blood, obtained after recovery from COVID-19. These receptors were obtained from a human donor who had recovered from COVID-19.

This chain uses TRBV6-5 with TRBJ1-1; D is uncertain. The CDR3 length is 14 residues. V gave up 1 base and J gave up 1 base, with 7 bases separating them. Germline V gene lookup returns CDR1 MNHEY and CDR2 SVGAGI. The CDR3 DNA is TGTGCCAGCAGTTACTTAGCAGCGAACACTGAAGCTTTCTTT. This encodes CASSYLAANTEAFF.

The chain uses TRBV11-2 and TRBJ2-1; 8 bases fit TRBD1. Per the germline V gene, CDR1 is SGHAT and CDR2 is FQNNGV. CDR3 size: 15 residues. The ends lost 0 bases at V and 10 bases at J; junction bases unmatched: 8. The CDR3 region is CASSLDGQGFEEQFF. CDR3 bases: TGTGCCAGCAGCTTAGACGGACAGGGTTTCGAGGAGCAGTTCTTC. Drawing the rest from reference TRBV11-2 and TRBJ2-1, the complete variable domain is EAGVAQSPRYKIIEKRQSVAFWCNPISGHATLYWYQQILGQGPKLLIQFQNNGVVDDSQLPKDRFSAERLKGVDSTLKIQPAKLEDSAVYLCASSLDGQGFEEQFFGPGTRLTVL.

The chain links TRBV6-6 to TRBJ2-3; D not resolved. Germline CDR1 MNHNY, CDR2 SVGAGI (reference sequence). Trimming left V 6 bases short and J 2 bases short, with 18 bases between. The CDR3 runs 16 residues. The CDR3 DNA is TGTGCCAGCAGCCAACTTTTATCCCCTACCACAGATACGCAGTATTTT. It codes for CASSQLLSPTTDTQYF.

CDR3 sequence: CASSGGGTGELFF. CDR3 nucleotide sequence: TGTGCCAGCAGCGGAGGGGGCACCGGGGAGCTGTTTTTT. The chain is built from TRBV9 and TRBJ2-2, with D maybe TRBD1 (6 bases). The CDR3 extends over 13 amino acids. Trimming shortened V by 3 bases and J by 4 bases, and 7 bases separated the two germline ends. Germline V gene lookup returns CDR1 SGDLS and CDR2 YYNGEE.

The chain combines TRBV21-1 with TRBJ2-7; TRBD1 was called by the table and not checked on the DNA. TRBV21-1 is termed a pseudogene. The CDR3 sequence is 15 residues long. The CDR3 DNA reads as TGTGCCAGCAGCGGATCCAACAGGAGAGTCTACGAGCAGTACTTC. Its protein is CASSGSNRRVYEQYF.

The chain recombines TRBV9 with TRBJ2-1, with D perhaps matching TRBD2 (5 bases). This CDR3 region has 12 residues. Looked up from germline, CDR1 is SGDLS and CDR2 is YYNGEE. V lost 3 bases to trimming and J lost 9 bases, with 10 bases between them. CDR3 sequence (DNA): TGTGCCAGCAGCGCGGACGGACTTGAGCAGTTCTTC. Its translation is CASSADGLEQFF.

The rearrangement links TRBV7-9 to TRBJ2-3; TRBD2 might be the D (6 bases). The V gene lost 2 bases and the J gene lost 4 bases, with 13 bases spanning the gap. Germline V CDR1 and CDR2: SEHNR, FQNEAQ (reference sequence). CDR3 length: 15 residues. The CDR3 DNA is TGTGCCAGCAGCTTAAACGGGGGAATTGCAGATACGCAGTATTTT. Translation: CASSLNGGIADTQYF.

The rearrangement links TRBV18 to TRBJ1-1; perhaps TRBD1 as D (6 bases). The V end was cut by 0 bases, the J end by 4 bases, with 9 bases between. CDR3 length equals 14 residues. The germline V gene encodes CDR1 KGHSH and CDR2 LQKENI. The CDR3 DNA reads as TGTGCCAGCTCACCACCCCAGGGGATCACTGAAGCTTTCTTT. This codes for CASSPPQGITEAFF.

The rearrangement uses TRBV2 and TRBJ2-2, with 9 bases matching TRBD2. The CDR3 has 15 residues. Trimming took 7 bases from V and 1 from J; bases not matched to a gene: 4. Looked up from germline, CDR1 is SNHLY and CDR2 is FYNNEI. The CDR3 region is CASIAGVKNTGELFF. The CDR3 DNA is TGTGCCAGCATAGCGGGGGTAAAGAACACCGGGGAGCTGTTTTTT.

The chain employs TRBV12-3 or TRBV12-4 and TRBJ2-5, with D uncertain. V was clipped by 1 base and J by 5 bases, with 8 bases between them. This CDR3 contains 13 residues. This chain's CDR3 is CASSLEGVETQYF. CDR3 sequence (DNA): TGTGCCAGCAGTTTAGAAGGAGTGGAGACCCAGTACTTC.

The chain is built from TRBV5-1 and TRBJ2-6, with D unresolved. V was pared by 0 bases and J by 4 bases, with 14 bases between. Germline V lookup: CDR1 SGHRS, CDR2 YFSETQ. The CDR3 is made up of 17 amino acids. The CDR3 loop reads CASSLADIARGANVLTF. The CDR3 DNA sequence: TGCGCCAGCAGCTTGGCCGACATAGCTAGGGGGGCCAACGTCCTGACTTTC.

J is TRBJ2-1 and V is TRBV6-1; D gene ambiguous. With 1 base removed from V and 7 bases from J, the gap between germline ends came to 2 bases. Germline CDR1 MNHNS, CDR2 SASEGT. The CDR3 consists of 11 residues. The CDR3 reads CASSEGNEQFF. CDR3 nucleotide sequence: TGTGCCAGCAGTGAAGGAAATGAGCAGTTCTTC.

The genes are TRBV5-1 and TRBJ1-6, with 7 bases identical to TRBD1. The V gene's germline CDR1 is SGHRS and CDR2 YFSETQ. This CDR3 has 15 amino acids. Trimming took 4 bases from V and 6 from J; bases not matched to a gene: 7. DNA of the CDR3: TGCGCCAGCAGCCGGGGGACAGTGATTAATTCACCCCTCCACTTT. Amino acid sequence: CASSRGTVINSPLHF.

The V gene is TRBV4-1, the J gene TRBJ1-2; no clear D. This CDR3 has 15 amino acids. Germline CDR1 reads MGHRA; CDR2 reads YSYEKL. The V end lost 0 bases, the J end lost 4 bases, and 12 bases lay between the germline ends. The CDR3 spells CASSQDLGLGYGYTF. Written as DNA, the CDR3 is TGCGCCAGCAGCCAAGATTTGGGGTTGGGCTATGGCTACACCTTC.

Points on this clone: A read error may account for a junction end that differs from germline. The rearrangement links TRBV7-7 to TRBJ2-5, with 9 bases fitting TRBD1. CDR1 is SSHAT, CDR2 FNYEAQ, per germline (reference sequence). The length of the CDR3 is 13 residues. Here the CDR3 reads CASSFGQGETQYF. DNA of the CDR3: TGTGCTAGCAGCTTTGGACAGGGGGAGACCCAGTACTTC. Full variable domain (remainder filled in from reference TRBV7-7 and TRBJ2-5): GAGVSQSPRYKVTKRGQDVTLRCDPISSHATLYWYQQALGQGPEFLTYFNYEAQPDKSGLPSDRFSAERPEGSISTLTIQRTEQRDSAMYRCASSFGQGETQYFGPGTRLLVL.

CDR3 DNA: TGCGCCAGCAGCTTCATGAGAGGGATAGCGGATTACAATGAGCAGTTCTTC. The encoded protein is CASSFMRGIADYNEQFF. J is TRBJ2-1 and V is TRBV5-1, with a weak D call TRBD2 (6 bases). From germline, CDR1 is SGHRS and CDR2 YFSETQ. Trimming removed 2 bases from V and 4 bases from J, with 19 bases in between. The CDR3 is made up of 17 amino acids. The full variable domain, with the rest looked up from reference TRBV5-1 and TRBJ2-1, is KAGVTQTPRYLIKTRGQQVTLSCSPISGHRSVSWYQQTPGQGLQFLFEYFSETQRNKGNFPGRFSGRQFSNSRSEMNVSTLELGDSALYLCASSFMRGIADYNEQFFGPGTRLTVL.

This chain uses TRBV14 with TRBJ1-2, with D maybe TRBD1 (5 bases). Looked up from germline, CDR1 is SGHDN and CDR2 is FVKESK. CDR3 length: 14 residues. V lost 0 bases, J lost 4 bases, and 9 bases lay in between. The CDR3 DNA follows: TGTGCCAGCAGCCAAGATCGCAGGGCCTATGGCTACACCTTC. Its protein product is CASSQDRRAYGYTF.

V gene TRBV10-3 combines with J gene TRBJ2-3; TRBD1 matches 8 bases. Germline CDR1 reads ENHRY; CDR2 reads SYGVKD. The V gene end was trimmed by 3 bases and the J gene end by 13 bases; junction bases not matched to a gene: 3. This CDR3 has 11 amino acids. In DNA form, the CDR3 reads TGTGCCATCAGTGAACAGGGGGGAAAGTATTTT. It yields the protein CAISEQGGKYF.

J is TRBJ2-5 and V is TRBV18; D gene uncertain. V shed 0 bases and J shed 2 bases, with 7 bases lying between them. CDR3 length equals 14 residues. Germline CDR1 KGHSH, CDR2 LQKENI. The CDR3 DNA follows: TGTGCCAGCTCACCACCAGGATTTCAAGAGACCCAGTACTTC. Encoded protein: CASSPPGFQETQYF.

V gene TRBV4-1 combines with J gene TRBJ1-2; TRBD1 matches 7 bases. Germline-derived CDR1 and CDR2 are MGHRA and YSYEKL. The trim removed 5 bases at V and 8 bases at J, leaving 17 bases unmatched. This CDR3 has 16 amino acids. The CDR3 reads CASSNPRQGRAWGYTF. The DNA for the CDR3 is TGCGCCAGCAGCAACCCCAGACAGGGCCGGGCTTGGGGCTACACCTTC.

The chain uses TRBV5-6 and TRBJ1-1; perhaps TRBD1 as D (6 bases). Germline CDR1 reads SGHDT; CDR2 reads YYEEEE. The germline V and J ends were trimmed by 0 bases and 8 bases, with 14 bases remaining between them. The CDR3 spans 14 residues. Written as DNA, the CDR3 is TGTGCCAGCAGCTTGGGGGGGGCACCCTGGGAAGCTTTCTTT. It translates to CASSLGGAPWEAFF.